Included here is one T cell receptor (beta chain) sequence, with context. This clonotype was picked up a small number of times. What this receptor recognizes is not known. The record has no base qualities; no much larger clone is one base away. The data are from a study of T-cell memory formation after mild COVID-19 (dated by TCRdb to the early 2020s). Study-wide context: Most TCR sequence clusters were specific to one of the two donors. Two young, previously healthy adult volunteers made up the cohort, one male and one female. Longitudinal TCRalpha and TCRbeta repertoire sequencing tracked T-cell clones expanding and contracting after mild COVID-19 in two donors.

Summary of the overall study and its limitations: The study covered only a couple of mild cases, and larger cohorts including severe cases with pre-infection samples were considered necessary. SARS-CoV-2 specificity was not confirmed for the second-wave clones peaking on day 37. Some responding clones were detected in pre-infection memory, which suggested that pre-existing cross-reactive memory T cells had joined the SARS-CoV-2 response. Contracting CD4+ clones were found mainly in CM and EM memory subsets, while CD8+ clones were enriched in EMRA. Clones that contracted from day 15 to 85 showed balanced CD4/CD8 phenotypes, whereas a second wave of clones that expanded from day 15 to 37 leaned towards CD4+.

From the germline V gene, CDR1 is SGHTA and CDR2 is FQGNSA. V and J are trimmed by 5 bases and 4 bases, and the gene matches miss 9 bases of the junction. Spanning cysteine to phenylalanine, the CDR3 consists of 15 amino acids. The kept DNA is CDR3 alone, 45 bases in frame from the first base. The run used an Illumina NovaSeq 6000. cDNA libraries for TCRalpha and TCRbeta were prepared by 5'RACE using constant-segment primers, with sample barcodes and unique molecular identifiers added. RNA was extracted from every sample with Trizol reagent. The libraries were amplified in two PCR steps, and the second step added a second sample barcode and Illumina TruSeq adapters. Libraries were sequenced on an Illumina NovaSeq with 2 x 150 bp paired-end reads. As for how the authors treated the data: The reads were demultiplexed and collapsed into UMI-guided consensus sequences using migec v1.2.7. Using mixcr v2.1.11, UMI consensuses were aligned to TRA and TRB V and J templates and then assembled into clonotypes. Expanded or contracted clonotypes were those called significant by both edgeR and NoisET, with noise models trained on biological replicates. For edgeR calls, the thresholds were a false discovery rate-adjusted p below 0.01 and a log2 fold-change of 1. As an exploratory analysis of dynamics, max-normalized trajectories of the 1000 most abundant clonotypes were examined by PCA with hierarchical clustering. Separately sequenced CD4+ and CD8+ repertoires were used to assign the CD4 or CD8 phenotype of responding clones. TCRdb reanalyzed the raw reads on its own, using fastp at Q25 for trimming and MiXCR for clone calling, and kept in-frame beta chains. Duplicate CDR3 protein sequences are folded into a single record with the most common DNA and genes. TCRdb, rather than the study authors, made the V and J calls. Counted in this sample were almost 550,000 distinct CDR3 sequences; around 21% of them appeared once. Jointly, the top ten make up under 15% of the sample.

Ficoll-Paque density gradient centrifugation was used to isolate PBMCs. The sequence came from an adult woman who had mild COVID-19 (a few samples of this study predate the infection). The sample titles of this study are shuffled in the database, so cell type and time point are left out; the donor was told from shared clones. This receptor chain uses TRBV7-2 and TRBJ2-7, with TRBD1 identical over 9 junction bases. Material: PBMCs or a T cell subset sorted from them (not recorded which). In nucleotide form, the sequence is TGTGCCAGCAGCGTCCCGGGACAGGGTGTTTACGAGCAGTACTTC. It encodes CASSVPGQGVYEQYF.